This TCR beta chain was recorded in a study of shared clonotypes between healthy human individuals. Naive CD8 cells were CD45RO-negative, positively selected for CCR7, excluding terminally differentiated effector memory CD45RA+ cells. Whole-study findings and limits: Clonotypes shared by all four sorted-subset donors had higher generation probabilities than non-shared clonotypes.

As to this clone: Its antigen remains unidentified.

This CDR3 spans 18 amino acids. Trimming left V 5 bases short and J 0 bases short, with 19 bases between. Germline V gene lookup returns CDR1 SEHNR and CDR2 FQNEAQ (reference sequence). Source study methods: Junction-only sequences produced by ImmunoSEQ had no quality scores, so filtering differed. Libraries were prepared by immunoSEQ multiplex PCR; TCRdb keeps only in-frame clonotypes and omits some of them. D and trimming were read from the DNA, whereas the V and J calls and clone size are those reported in that table. Among approximately 2,000,000 clones, 93% were seen once, and the ten largest hold under 2%.

Sequencing was done on a sample of naive CD8+ T cells from PBMCs. V gene TRBV7-9 combines with J gene TRBJ2-2; a weak D match, TRBD1 (6 bases). The clonotype comes from a man between 18 and 29 years old in good health. Some clones in this sample may be carry-over from other donors' samples. The chain's CDR3 is CASSLGTLLRPNTGELFF. In DNA form, the CDR3 reads TGTGCCAGCAGCCTCGGGACACTCTTACGCCCGAACACCGGGGAGCTGTTTTTT.